The 13 T cell receptor beta chains given below trace back to one sample, sequenced in a study of T cells in Graves' hyperthyroidism and ophthalmopathy. TCR beta CDR3 sequences were amplified from RNA transcripts. The TCR CDR3 was amplified in a first-round RT-PCR using the HTBI primer set. TCRdb called the multiplex PCR reads again in MiXCR, with one record for every CDR3 protein. The sample holds 250,000 to 350,000 distinct CDR3 sequences, 15% to 20% seen once. Sequenced sample: blood. The receptors were sampled from a woman aged 55 to 70 with Graves' ophthalmopathy.

The chain combines TRBV7-9 with TRBJ2-3; 7 bases align to TRBD2. V lost 1 base and J lost 9; bases outside the gene matches: 7. Germline CDR1 is SEHNR and CDR2 is FQNEAQ (reference sequence). CDR3 length equals 14 residues. CDR3 amino acids: CASSLGIRGRTQYF. The CDR3 DNA reads as TGTGCCAGCAGCTTAGGGATACGCGGGAGAACGCAGTATTTT.

This clonotype was observed many times. J is TRBJ1-5 and V is TRBV20-1; unclear D gene. With 3 bases removed from V and 5 bases from J, the gap between germline ends came to 17 bases. The CDR3 covers 15 residues. Per the germline V gene, CDR1 is DFQATT and CDR2 is SNEGSKA (reference sequence). This CDR3 reads CSASLYLGEDQPQHF. The CDR3 DNA reads as TGCAGTGCTAGTCTATATCTCGGAGAGGATCAGCCCCAGCATTTT.

This clonotype was detected many times. The chain's CDR3 is CATSATGGTDEQYF. The CDR3 DNA sequence: TGTGCCACCAGTGCCACCGGAGGGACCGACGAGCAGTACTTC. The rearrangement uses TRBV24-1 and TRBJ2-7; the D gene is possibly TRBD2 (6 bases). Germline CDR1 is KGHDR and CDR2 is SFDVKD. The CDR3 consists of 14 residues. Trimming took off 5 bases at V and 5 bases at J, with 15 bases between the two ends.

This clonotype has a handful of counts. This chain uses TRBV27 with TRBJ2-3; 12 bases map to TRBD2. Trimming took 4 bases from V and 3 from J; bases not matched to a gene: 8. The CDR3 has 17 amino acids. Per the germline V gene, CDR1 is MNHEY and CDR2 is SMNVEV (reference sequence). CDR3 DNA: TGTGCCAGCAGTTACCTAGCGGGGGGGCGGGGGACAGATACGCAGTATTTT. Protein sequence: CASSYLAGGRGTDTQYF.

This clonotype has at least ten counts. The rearrangement joins TRBV12-3 or TRBV12-4 to TRBJ1-1; no clear D gene. Trimming took off 6 bases at V and 5 bases at J, with 10 bases between the two ends. The length of the CDR3 is 12 residues. The CDR3 spells CASSIGVTEAFF. The CDR3 DNA is TGTGCCAGCAGCATCGGGGTGACTGAAGCTTTCTTT.

This clonotype was observed many times. The rearrangement uses TRBV7-2 and TRBJ2-2, with TRBD2 identical over 10 bases. Trimming cost V 3 bases and J 5 bases; bases outside gene matches: 3. Germline-derived CDR1 and CDR2 are SGHTA and FQGNSA. The CDR3 covers 15 residues. CDR3 sequence (DNA): TGTGCCAGCAGCTTTAGCGGGGGGTTGACCGGGGAGCTGTTTTTT. This gives the protein CASSFSGGLTGELFF.

A note on this clonotype: A clone one base away is much larger, so this may be a read error. V usage is TRBV11-2 and J usage is TRBJ1-2, with D uncertain. Germline V gene sequence: CDR1 SGHAT, CDR2 FQNNGV. The CDR3 totals 12 residues. Trimming pared 4 bases from V and 5 bases from J, leaving 8 bases between. In nucleotides, the CDR3 is TGTGCCAGCAGCTCGGGCAAGTATGGCTACACCTTC. Its translation is CASSSGKYGYTF.

This clonotype was seen ten or more times. V is TRBV11-2 and J is TRBJ2-5; tentatively, D is TRBD1 or TRBD2 (5 bases each). V lost 5 bases to trimming and J lost 5 bases, with 15 bases between them. Germline V gives CDR1 SGHAT, CDR2 FQNNGV. The CDR3 has 14 amino acids. CDR3 in amino acids: CASSTPGSAETQYF. CDR3 nucleotide sequence: TGTGCCAGCAGCACCCCAGGGAGCGCTGAGACCCAGTACTTC.

CDR3 sequence: CASSYPGQKANQPQHF. As DNA, the CDR3 is TGTGCCAGCAGTTACCCGGGACAGAAGGCCAATCAGCCCCAGCATTTT. The genes are TRBV6-6 and TRBJ1-5; 7 nucleotides align to TRBD1. CDR1 and CDR2 from the germline V gene are MNHNY and SVGAGI (reference sequence). The CDR3 covers 16 residues. V trimming: 2 bases; J trimming: 3 bases; junction bases outside the gene matches: 7.

This clonotype was recorded only once. The chain links TRBV20-1 to TRBJ2-1, with D possibly TRBD2 on 5 matching bases. V was pared by 0 bases and J by 4 bases, with 19 bases between. CDR3 length equals 17 residues. Germline V gene sequence: CDR1 DFQATT, CDR2 SNEGSKA (reference sequence). CDR3 in amino acids: CSARDHTGRGRYNEQFF. CDR3 sequence (DNA): TGCAGTGCTAGAGATCATACCGGACGGGGTAGGTACAATGAGCAGTTCTTC.

This clonotype appeared many times. This chain links TRBV5-1 with TRBJ1-4; D uncertain. Germline V gene data show CDR1 as SGHRS and CDR2 as YFSETQ. The CDR3 length is 17 residues. Trimming stripped 1 base from V and 0 bases from J, with 13 bases between. The CDR3 nucleotides read TGCGCCAGCAGCTTGCGTTCGGGCGGAACAACTAATGAAAAACTGTTTTTT. Translating it yields CASSLRSGGTTNEKLFF.

This clonotype showed up just a few times. J is TRBJ1-2 and V is TRBV6-6; no clear D. This CDR3 contains 14 residues. V lost 2 bases to trimming and J lost 2 bases, with 9 bases between them. The germline V gene has CDR1 MNHNY and CDR2 SVGAGI (reference sequence). The CDR3 is CASSYDAFNYGYTF. In nucleotides, the CDR3 is TGTGCCAGCAGTTACGATGCGTTCAACTATGGCTACACCTTC.

V and J are TRBV6-5 and TRBJ2-7, with 8 positions matching TRBD2. This CDR3 comprises 15 residues. Germline assignment: CDR1 MNHEY and CDR2 SVGAGI. Trimming took 2 bases from V and 2 from J; bases not matched to a gene: 5. This chain's CDR3 is CASSYQTSVPYEQYF. DNA of the CDR3: TGTGCCAGCAGTTACCAGACTAGCGTTCCCTACGAGCAGTACTTC.